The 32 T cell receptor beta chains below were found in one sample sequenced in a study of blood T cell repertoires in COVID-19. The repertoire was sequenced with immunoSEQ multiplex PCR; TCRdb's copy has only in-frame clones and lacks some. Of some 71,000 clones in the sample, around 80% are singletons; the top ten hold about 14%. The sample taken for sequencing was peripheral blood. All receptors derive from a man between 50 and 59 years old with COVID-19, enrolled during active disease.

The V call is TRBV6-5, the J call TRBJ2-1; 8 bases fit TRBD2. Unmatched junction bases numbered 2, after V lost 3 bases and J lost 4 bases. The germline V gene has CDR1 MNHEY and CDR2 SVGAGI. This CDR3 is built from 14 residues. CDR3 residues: CASSYSGGYNEQFF. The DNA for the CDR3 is TGTGCCAGCAGTTATTCGGGAGGGTACAATGAGCAGTTCTTC.

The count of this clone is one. The CDR3 here is CSASLGHSNYGYTF. The CDR3, as DNA: TGCAGTGCTAGTCTAGGACACTCTAACTATGGCTACACCTTC. The chain uses TRBV20-1 and TRBJ1-2; tentative D call: TRBD1 (5 bases). The CDR3 totals 14 residues. CDR1 and CDR2 from the germline V gene are DFQATT and SNEGSKA (reference sequence). Trimming took 3 bases from V and 0 from J, leaving 11 bases between them.

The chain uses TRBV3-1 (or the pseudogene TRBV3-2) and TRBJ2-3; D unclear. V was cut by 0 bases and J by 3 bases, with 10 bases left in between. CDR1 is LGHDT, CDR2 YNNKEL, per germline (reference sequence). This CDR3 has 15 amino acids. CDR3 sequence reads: CASSQDSLGTDTQYF. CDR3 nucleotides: TGTGCCAGCAGCCAAGATTCCCTAGGAACAGATACGCAGTATTTT.

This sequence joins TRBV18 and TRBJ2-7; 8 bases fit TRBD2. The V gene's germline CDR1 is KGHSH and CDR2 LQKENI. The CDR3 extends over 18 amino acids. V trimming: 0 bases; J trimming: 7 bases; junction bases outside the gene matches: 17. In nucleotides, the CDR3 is TGTGCCAGCTCACCACCAGTCGGTGGCGGGGGGCTTTGGATGGAGCAGTACTTC. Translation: CASSPPVGGGGLWMEQYF.

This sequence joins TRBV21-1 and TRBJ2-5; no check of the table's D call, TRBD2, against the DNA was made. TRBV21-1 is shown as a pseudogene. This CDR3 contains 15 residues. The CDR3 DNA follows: TGTGCCAGCACTGGGACTAGCGGTAACCAAGAGACCCAGTACTTC. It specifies CASTGTSGNQETQYF.

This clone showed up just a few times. This CDR3 is CASSLVVTRAPGELFF. In DNA, the CDR3 is TGTGCCAGCAGCTTGGTGGTCACGAGAGCCCCCGGGGAGCTGTTTTTT. This chain connects TRBV5-4 to TRBJ2-2; D is ambiguous. V lost 0 bases, J lost 6 bases, and 15 bases lay in between. The CDR3 runs 16 residues. Looked up from germline, CDR1 is SGHNT and CDR2 is YYREEE (reference sequence).

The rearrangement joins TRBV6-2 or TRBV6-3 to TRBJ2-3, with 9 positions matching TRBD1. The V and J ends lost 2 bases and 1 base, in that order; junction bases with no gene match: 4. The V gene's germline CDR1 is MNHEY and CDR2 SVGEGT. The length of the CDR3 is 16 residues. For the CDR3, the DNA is TGTGCCAGCAGTTACCCGGACAGGGGCGGCACAGATACGCAGTATTTT. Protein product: CASSYPDRGGTDTQYF.

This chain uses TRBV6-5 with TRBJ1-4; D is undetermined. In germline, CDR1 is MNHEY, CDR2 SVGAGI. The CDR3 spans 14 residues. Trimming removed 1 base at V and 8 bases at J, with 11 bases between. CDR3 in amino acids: CASSYFPEVEKLFF. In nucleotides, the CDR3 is TGTGCCAGCAGTTACTTCCCAGAAGTGGAAAAACTGTTTTTT.

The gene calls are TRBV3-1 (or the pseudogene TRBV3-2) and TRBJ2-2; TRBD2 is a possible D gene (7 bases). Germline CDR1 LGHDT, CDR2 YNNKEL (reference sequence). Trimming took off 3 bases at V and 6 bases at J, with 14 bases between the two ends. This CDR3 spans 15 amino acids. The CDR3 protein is CASSQMGGAAGELFF. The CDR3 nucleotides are TGTGCCAGCAGCCAGATGGGGGGGGCCGCCGGGGAGCTGTTTTTT.

CDR3 nucleotides: TGTGCCATCAGTACACAGGGCGGGAACACTGAAGCTTTCTTT. This translates into CAISTQGGNTEAFF. This sequence joins TRBV10-3 and TRBJ1-1, with D perhaps matching TRBD1 (6 bases). Deletions cut 5 bases from V and 1 base from J, with 11 bases between. The germline gives CDR1 ENHRY, CDR2 SYGVKD. The CDR3 length is 14 residues.

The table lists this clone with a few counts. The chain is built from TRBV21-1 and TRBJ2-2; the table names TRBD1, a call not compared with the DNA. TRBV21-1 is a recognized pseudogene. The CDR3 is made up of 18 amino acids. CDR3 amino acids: CASSKGDSGDSNTGELFF. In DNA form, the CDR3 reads TGTGCCAGCAGCAAAGGGGACAGTGGGGACTCGAACACCGGGGAGCTGTTTTTT.

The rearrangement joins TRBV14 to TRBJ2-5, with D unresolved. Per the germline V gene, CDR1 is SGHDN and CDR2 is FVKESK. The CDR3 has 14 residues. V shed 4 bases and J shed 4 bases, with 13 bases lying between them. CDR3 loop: CASSRSARRETQYF. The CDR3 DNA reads TGTGCCAGCAGCCGGTCCGCCCGCAGAGAGACCCAGTACTTC.

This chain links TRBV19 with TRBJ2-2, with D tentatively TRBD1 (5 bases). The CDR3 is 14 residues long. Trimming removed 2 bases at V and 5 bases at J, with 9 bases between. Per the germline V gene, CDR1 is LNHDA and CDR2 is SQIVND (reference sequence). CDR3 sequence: CASSIQGRTGELFF. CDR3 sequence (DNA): TGTGCCAGTAGTATACAGGGTCGGACCGGGGAGCTGTTTTTT.

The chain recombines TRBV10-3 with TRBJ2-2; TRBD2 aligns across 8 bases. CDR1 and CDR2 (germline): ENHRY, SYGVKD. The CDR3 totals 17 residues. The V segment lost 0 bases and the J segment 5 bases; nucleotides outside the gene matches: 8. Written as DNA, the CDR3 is TGTGCCATCAGTGAGTCCCCTAGCGGGCGGGGTACCGGGGAGCTGTTTTTT. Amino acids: CAISESPSGRGTGELFF.

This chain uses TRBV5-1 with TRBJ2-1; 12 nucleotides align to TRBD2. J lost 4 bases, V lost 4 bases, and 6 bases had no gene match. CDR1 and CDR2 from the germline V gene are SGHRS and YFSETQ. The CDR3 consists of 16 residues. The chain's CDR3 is CASSPRLAGAYNEQFF. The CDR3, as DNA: TGCGCCAGCAGCCCTCGACTAGCGGGGGCATACAATGAGCAGTTCTTC. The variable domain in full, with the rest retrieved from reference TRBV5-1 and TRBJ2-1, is KAGVTQTPRYLIKTRGQQVTLSCSPISGHRSVSWYQQTPGQGLQFLFEYFSETQRNKGNFPGRFSGRQFSNSRSEMNVSTLELGDSALYLCASSPRLAGAYNEQFFGPGTRLTVL.

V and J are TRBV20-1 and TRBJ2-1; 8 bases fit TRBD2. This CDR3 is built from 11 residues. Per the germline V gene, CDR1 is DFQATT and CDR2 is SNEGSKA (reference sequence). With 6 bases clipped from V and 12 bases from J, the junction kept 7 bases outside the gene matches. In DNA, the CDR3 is TGCAGTGCCTCCGGGGGACTAGGGCAGTTCTTC. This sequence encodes CSASGGLGQFF.

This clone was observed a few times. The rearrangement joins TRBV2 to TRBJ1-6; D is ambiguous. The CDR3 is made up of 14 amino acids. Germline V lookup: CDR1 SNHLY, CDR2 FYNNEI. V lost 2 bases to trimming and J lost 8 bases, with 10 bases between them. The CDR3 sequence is CASSELRRDSPLHF. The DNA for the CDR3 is TGTGCCAGCAGTGAACTGAGACGGGATTCACCCCTCCACTTT.

CDR3 in amino acids: CAGPDRPSYEQYF. For the CDR3, the DNA is TGTGCCGGCCCCGACAGACCCTCCTACGAGCAGTACTTC. V is TRBV12-3 or TRBV12-4 and J is TRBJ2-7, with D perhaps TRBD1 (5 bases). With 11 bases removed from V and 0 bases from J, the gap between germline ends came to 14 bases. The CDR3 sequence is 13 residues long.

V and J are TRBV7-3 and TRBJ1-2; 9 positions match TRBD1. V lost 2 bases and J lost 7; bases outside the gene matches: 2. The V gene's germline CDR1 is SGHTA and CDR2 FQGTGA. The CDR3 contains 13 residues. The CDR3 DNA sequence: TGTGCCAGCAGCTTAGACAGGGGGATTGGCTACACCTTC. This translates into CASSLDRGIGYTF.

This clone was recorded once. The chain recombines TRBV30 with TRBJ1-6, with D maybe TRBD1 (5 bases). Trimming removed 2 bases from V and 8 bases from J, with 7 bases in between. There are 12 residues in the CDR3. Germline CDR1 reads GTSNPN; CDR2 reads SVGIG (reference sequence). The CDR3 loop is CAWSLGHSPLHF. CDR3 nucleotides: TGTGCCTGGAGTCTGGGGCATTCACCCCTCCACTTT.

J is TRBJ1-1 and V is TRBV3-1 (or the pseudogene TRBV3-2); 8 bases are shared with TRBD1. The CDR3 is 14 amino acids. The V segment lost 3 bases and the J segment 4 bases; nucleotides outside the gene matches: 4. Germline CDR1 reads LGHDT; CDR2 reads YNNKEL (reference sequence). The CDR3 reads CASSQTGEGTEAFF. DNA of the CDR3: TGTGCCAGCAGCCAGACAGGGGAGGGCACTGAAGCTTTCTTT.

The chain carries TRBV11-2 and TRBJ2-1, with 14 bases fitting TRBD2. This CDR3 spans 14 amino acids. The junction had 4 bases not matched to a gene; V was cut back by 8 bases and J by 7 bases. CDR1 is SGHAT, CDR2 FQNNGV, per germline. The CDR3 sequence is CASHGTSGGNEQFF. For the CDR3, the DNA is TGTGCCAGCCATGGGACTAGCGGGGGAAATGAGCAGTTCTTC.

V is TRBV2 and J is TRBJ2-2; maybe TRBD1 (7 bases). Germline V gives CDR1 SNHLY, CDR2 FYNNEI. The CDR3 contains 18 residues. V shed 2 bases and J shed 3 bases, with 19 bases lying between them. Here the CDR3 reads CASSETGQGGRDTGELFF. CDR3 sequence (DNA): TGTGCCAGCAGTGAAACGGGGCAGGGGGGCCGTGACACCGGGGAGCTGTTTTTT.

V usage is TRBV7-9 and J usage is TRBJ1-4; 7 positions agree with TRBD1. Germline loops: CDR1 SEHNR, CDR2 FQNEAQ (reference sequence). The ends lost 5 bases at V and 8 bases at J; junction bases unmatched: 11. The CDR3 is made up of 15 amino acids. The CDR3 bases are TGTGCCAGCAGCCAACGACAGGGCGAAGGCGAAAAACTGTTTTTT. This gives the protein CASSQRQGEGEKLFF.

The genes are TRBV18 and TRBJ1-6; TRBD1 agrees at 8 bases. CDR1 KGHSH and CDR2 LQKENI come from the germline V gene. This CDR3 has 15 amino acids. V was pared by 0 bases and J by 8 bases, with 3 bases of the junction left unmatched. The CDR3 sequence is CASSPPGQEDSPLHF. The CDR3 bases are TGTGCCAGCTCACCACCGGGACAGGAAGATTCACCCCTCCACTTT.

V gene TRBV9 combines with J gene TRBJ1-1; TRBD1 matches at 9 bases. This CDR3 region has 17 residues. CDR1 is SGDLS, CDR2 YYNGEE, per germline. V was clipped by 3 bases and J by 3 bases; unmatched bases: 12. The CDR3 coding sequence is TGTGCCAGCAGCGCGAGGGACAGGGTATTGAGGGACACTGAAGCTTTCTTT. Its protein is CASSARDRVLRDTEAFF.

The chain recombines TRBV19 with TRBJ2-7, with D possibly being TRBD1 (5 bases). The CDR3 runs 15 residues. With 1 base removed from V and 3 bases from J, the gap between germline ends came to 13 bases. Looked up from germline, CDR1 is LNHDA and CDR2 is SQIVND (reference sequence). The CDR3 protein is CASSIVGATGYEQYF. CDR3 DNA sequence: TGTGCCAGTAGTATAGTAGGGGCAACTGGCTACGAGCAGTACTTC.

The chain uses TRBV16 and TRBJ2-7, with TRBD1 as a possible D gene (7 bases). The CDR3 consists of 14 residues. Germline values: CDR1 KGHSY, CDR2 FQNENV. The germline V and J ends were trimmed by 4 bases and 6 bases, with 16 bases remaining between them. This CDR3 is CASSRAGQLTEQYF. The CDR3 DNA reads TGTGCCAGCAGCCGCGCGGGACAGCTAACCGAGCAGTACTTC.

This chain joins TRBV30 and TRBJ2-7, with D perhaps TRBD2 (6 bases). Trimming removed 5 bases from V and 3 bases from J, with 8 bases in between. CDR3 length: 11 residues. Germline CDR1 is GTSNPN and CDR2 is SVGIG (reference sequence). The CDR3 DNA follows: TGTGCCTGGGGGGGGAGCTACGAGCAGTACTTC. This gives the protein CAWGGSYEQYF.

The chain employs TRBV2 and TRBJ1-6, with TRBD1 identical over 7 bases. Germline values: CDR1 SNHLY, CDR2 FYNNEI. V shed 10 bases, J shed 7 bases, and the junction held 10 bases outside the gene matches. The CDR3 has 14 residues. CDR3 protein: CATARDSTNSPLHF. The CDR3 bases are TGTGCCACCGCTAGGGACAGCACGAATTCACCCCTCCACTTT.

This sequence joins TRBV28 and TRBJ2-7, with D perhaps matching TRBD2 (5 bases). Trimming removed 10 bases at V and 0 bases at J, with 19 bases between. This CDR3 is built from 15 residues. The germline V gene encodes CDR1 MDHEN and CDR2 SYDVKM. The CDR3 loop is CATTQSFSGSYEQYF. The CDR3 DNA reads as TGTGCCACCACGCAAAGCTTCAGCGGCTCCTACGAGCAGTACTTC.

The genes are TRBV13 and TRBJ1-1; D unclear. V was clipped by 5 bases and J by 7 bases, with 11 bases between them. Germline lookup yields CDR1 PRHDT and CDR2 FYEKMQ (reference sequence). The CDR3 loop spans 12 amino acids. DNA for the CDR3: TGTGCCAGCAGCACCCCAAACGGTGAAGCTTTCTTT. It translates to CASSTPNGEAFF.